This TCR beta chain appears in the sequencing data of a study of graft-versus-host responses after intestinal transplantation. Study-wide context: Anti-thymocyte globulin induction preceded 2 to 4 years of tacrolimus and steroid maintenance in all recipients.

Findings of the study overall: Among recipient marrow samples, GvH clones were found; some appeared first in ileum or blood.

Germline assignment: CDR1 GTSNPN and CDR2 SVGIG (reference sequence). The CDR3 contains 15 residues. Trimming stripped 2 bases from V and 4 bases from J, with 15 bases between. TCRdb's copy holds only in-frame clones and misses some; the assay was immunoSEQ multiplex PCR. This sample yields fewer than 25,000 clones, of which about 60% are seen a single time; just over 1% belongs to the top ten. The sample consisted of alloreactive CD4+ T cells from a mixed lymphocyte reaction culture, taken before intestinal transplant. Subset in this sample: CFSE-low proliferating T cells sorted from roughly six-day pre-transplant mixed lymphocyte reaction (GvH or HvG direction). This TCR was sampled from a human patient who received an intestinal transplant. J is TRBJ2-1 and V is TRBV30, with D perhaps matching TRBD1 (5 bases). The CDR3 DNA reads as TGTGCCTGGAGTACTCAGGGCGGTTCTTACAATGAGCAGTTCTTC. It yields the protein CAWSTQGGSYNEQFF.